A single sample is the source of the 27 T cell receptor beta chains below, sequenced in a study of human T cells and chemical hapten exposure. Time point defined: patch test 1, 2 weeks after DPC sensitization. Sample treatment: therapeutic diphenylcyclopropenone sensitization with weekly scalp DPC. TCRdb processed the RACE reads anew with MiXCR; each CDR3 protein has one entry. The sample has 90,000 or so distinct CDR3 sequences, roughly 10% seen once. The sequencing here drew on whole blood, taken in connection with sensitization to the hapten diphenylcyclopropenone (DPC). These receptors were obtained from a middle-aged man with alopecia areata. Some clones in this sample may be carry-over from other donors' samples.

This clonotype was detected a few times. V usage is TRBV18 and J usage is TRBJ1-5; a weak D match, TRBD1 (5 bases). V was cut by 0 bases and J by 6 bases, with 18 bases left in between. The CDR3 runs 17 residues. Germline values: CDR1 KGHSH, CDR2 LQKENI. The CDR3 DNA reads TGTGCCAGCTCACCACCCCCAAGAATGGGGGATGGTCAGCCCCAGCATTTT. Protein product: CASSPPPRMGDGQPQHF.

This clonotype was detected a few times. This rearrangement joins TRBV20-1 to TRBJ2-7; D call uncertain. The germline CDR1 and CDR2 sequences are DFQATT and SNEGSKA (reference sequence). The CDR3 has 10 amino acids. V gave up 3 bases and J gave up 5 bases, with 5 bases separating them. The CDR3 nucleotides are TGCAGTGCTAGCTGGGACGAGCAGTACTTC. It codes for CSASWDEQYF.

Many counts were recorded for this clonotype. This sequence joins TRBV20-1 and TRBJ1-5, with unresolved D. The CDR3 loop spans 16 amino acids. Per the germline V gene, CDR1 is DFQATT and CDR2 is SNEGSKA (reference sequence). Trimming left V 0 bases short and J 0 bases short, with 12 bases between. CDR3 bases: TGCAGTGCTAGAGATCCCAATTTTCTTAGCAATCAGCCCCAGCATTTT. Its translation: CSARDPNFLSNQPQHF.

This clonotype showed up just a few times. The rearrangement uses TRBV6-6 and TRBJ1-5; a possible D gene is TRBD1 (6 bases). The CDR3 contains 17 residues. Germline V gene sequence: CDR1 MNHNY, CDR2 SVGAGI (reference sequence). The V gene lost 5 bases and the J gene lost 1 base, with 18 bases spanning the gap. CDR3 DNA sequence: TGTGCCAGCAGTGCAGAACAGGGTAACTTAAGCAATCAGCCCCAGCATTTT. Its protein is CASSAEQGNLSNQPQHF.

The rearrangement uses TRBV10-3 and TRBJ1-4; D is unresolved. CDR3 length: 13 amino acids. Germline loops: CDR1 ENHRY, CDR2 SYGVKD. V was clipped by 8 bases and J by 5 bases, with 12 bases between them. CDR3 sequence: CAISPGRNEKLFF. The CDR3 nucleotides read TGTGCCATCTCGCCGGGTAGGAATGAAAAACTGTTTTTT.

The gene calls are TRBV7-8 and TRBJ1-5; 9 nucleotides line up with TRBD1. Germline CDR1 SGHVS, CDR2 FQNEAQ. This CDR3 is 17 amino acids long. Trimming took 5 bases from V and 3 from J; bases not matched to a gene: 11. Here the CDR3 reads CASSPRPGQGTNQPQHF. Here the CDR3 DNA reads TGTGCCAGCAGCCCCCGCCCCGGACAGGGGACCAATCAGCCCCAGCATTTT.

This chain links TRBV5-1 with TRBJ2-3; 8 bases align to TRBD1. Germline CDR1 reads SGHRS; CDR2 reads YFSETQ. V lost 6 bases to trimming and J lost 4 bases; unmatched junction nucleotides: 4. CDR3 length: 13 residues. The CDR3 bases are TGCGCCAGCAAGGCGGACAGGGCAGATACGCAGTATTTT. It translates to CASKADRADTQYF. Based on the CDR3 plus reference TRBV5-1 and TRBJ2-3, the full variable domain is KAGVTQTPRYLIKTRGQQVTLSCSPISGHRSVSWYQQTPGQGLQFLFEYFSETQRNKGNFPGRFSGRQFSNSRSEMNVSTLELGDSALYLCASKADRADTQYFGPGTRLTVL.

This rearrangement joins TRBV12-3 or TRBV12-4 to TRBJ1-2; a possible D gene is TRBD1 (6 bases). The V end was cut by 7 bases, the J end by 7 bases, with 13 bases between. There are 12 residues in the CDR3. The CDR3 spells CASTGGGAGYTF. The CDR3 region has the DNA TGTGCCAGCACCGGGGGGGGGGCTGGCTACACCTTC.

This clonotype has only a few counts. The V and J genes are TRBV7-2 and TRBJ2-3; D is unclear. The length of the CDR3 is 13 residues. Germline values: CDR1 SGHTA, CDR2 FQGNSA. The V end lost 6 bases, the J end lost 1 base, and 8 bases lay between the germline ends. CDR3 coding DNA: TGTGCCAGCAGGGACCGAGGCACAGATACGCAGTATTTT. Amino acids: CASRDRGTDTQYF.

This clonotype was counted ten times or more. This chain links TRBV7-9 with TRBJ1-6; D is uncertain. Trimming shortened V by 1 base and J by 5 bases, and 12 bases separated the two germline ends. Germline V gene sequence: CDR1 SEHNR, CDR2 FQNEAQ (reference sequence). The CDR3 is made up of 16 amino acids. CDR3 bases: TGTGCCAGCAGCTTAGTAGGTACAACCGATAATTCACCCCTCCACTTT. Translation: CASSLVGTTDNSPLHF.

This clonotype was picked up many times. The V gene is TRBV29-1, the J gene TRBJ1-1, with TRBD1 matching over 7 bases. V shed 6 bases and J 1 base; nucleotides not matched to a gene: 8. The CDR3 runs to 14 residues. Germline loops: CDR1 SQVTM, CDR2 ANQGSEA. Here the CDR3 DNA reads TGCAGCGTCACAAAAGGACAGGCGAACACTGAAGCTTTCTTT. It translates to CSVTKGQANTEAFF.

This clonotype was observed at least ten times. This chain connects TRBV20-1 to TRBJ2-3, with D maybe TRBD2 (5 bases). V lost 7 bases, J lost 1 base, and 9 bases lay in between. The V gene's germline CDR1 is DFQATT and CDR2 SNEGSKA (reference sequence). The CDR3 totals 12 residues. CDR3 coding DNA: TGCAGTGGCCTACTAGGCACAGATACGCAGTATTTT. Translated: CSGLLGTDTQYF.

The gene calls are TRBV29-1 and TRBJ2-3; D is possibly TRBD2 (6 bases). Between the trimmed V and J ends, which lost 6 bases and 0 bases, there was a span of 13 bases. The CDR3 extends over 14 amino acids. Germline loops: CDR1 SQVTM, CDR2 ANQGSEA. CDR3 nucleotide sequence: TGCAGCGTCAAGGGACTCCCAAGCACAGATACGCAGTATTTT. It yields the protein CSVKGLPSTDTQYF.

CDR3 region: CSAPRGTGGTDTQYF. CDR3 sequence (DNA): TGCAGTGCCCCCCGCGGGACAGGGGGCACAGATACGCAGTATTTT. The V gene is TRBV20-1, the J gene TRBJ2-3; 10 bases align to TRBD1. The CDR3 is made up of 15 amino acids. The germline V gene has CDR1 DFQATT and CDR2 SNEGSKA (reference sequence). V trimming: 6 bases; J trimming: 1 base; junction bases outside the gene matches: 7.

This clonotype was found many times. V and J are TRBV10-2 and TRBJ1-1; D is undetermined. The germline gives CDR1 WSHSY, CDR2 SAAADI. The CDR3 is 13 amino acids. V lost 1 base and J 1 base, leaving 4 bases between the germline ends. The CDR3: CASSEYRNTEAFF. CDR3 nucleotide sequence: TGCGCCAGCAGTGAGTACAGGAACACTGAAGCTTTCTTT.

This clonotype was seen ten or more times. The chain carries TRBV29-1 and TRBJ1-3; 8 bases are a match to TRBD1. CDR1 is SQVTM and CDR2 is ANQGSEA in the germline V gene. The V segment lost 2 bases and the J segment 4 bases; nucleotides outside the gene matches: 4. The CDR3 length is 14 residues. In nucleotides, the CDR3 is TGCAGCGTTGAAAACAGGGGGAGAGGAAACACCATATATTTT. The encoded protein is CSVENRGRGNTIYF. The entire variable domain, with the rest obtained from reference TRBV29-1 and TRBJ1-3, is as follows: SAVISQKPSRDICQRGTSLTIQCQVDSQVTMMFWYRQQPGQSLTLIATANQGSEATYESGFVIDKFPISRPNLTFSTLTVSNMSPEDSSIYLCSVENRGRGNTIYFGEGSWLTVV.

This clonotype appeared many times. The V and J genes are TRBV28 and TRBJ1-5, with TRBD1 matching over 7 bases. V was clipped by 4 bases and J by 4 bases; unmatched bases: 10. The CDR3 loop spans 16 amino acids. Per germline, CDR1 MDHEN and CDR2 SYDVKM. CDR3 DNA: TGTGCCAGCAGTTCGGGACAGCTGGGATCGAATCAGCCCCAGCATTTT. Translation gives CASSSGQLGSNQPQHF.

J is TRBJ2-1 and V is TRBV5-1; 14 nucleotides agree with TRBD2. Germline CDR1 reads SGHRS; CDR2 reads YFSETQ. The J segment lost 8 bases and the V segment lost 3 bases, leaving 13 bases of the junction unmatched. The CDR3 is 18 amino acids. The CDR3 protein is CASSSRPGTSGSRDEQFF. The CDR3 coding sequence is TGCGCCAGCAGCTCTCGCCCAGGGACTAGCGGGAGTCGGGATGAGCAGTTCTTC.

This clonotype was detected many times. As DNA, the CDR3 is TGTGCCACTAACACCGGGACAGGGAACCACGAGCAGTACTTC. This encodes CATNTGTGNHEQYF. The gene calls are TRBV5-4 and TRBJ2-7, with 9 bases lining up with TRBD1. Trimming cost V 9 bases and J 5 bases; bases outside gene matches: 12. This CDR3 is built from 14 residues. CDR1 and CDR2 (germline): SGHNT, YYREEE (reference sequence).

The chain is built from TRBV9 and TRBJ1-2; a possible D gene is TRBD1 (6 bases). Trimming pared 4 bases from V and 2 bases from J, leaving 18 bases between. The CDR3 runs 16 residues. The germline V gene encodes CDR1 SGDLS and CDR2 YYNGEE. Here the CDR3 reads CASSPRGDTLNYGYTF. CDR3 DNA: TGTGCCAGCAGCCCCCGAGGGGACACCCTAAACTATGGCTACACCTTC.

This clonotype was seen many times. The V gene is TRBV7-2, the J gene TRBJ2-1; 8 positions match TRBD2. J was trimmed by 4 bases and V by 5 bases; bases with no gene match: 10. There are 16 residues in the CDR3. Germline CDR1 is SGHTA and CDR2 is FQGNSA. The CDR3 DNA reads TGTGCCAGCAGCCCAAGGGGCCTAGCGGGTTACAATGAGCAGTTCTTC. Translation gives CASSPRGLAGYNEQFF.

This sequence joins TRBV11-2 and TRBJ2-1, with 10 bases fitting TRBD2. CDR3 size: 15 residues. The V gene end was trimmed by 4 bases and the J gene end by 0 bases; junction bases not matched to a gene: 0. Looked up from germline, CDR1 is SGHAT and CDR2 is FQNNGV. The CDR3 DNA follows: TGTGCCAGCAGCTCTAGCGGGAGCTCCTACAATGAGCAGTTCTTC. It is translated as CASSSSGSSYNEQFF. Full variable domain (remainder filled in from reference TRBV11-2 and TRBJ2-1): EAGVAQSPRYKIIEKRQSVAFWCNPISGHATLYWYQQILGQGPKLLIQFQNNGVVDDSQLPKDRFSAERLKGVDSTLKIQPAKLEDSAVYLCASSSSGSSYNEQFFGPGTRLTVL.

The V call is TRBV9, the J call TRBJ1-1, with 11 positions matching TRBD1. Unmatched junction bases numbered 5, after V lost 3 bases and J lost 4 bases. Looked up from germline, CDR1 is SGDLS and CDR2 is YYNGEE. The CDR3 runs 15 residues. The CDR3 loop reads CASSDGGQGGTEAFF. CDR3 DNA sequence: TGTGCCAGCAGCGACGGGGGACAGGGGGGCACTGAAGCTTTCTTT.

This clonotype was counted only a few times. The chain uses TRBV5-1 and TRBJ2-3; TRBD2 agrees at 9 bases. Germline lookup yields CDR1 SGHRS and CDR2 YFSETQ. CDR3 length: 16 amino acids. V gave up 0 bases and J gave up 5 bases; unmatched junction bases: 7. The CDR3 spells CASSLGAGGPGDTQYF. CDR3 nucleotide sequence: TGCGCCAGCAGCTTGGGCGCGGGAGGGCCGGGAGATACGCAGTATTTT.

The chain couples TRBV6-5 to TRBJ2-1; possibly TRBD2 for D (6 bases). Germline-derived CDR1 and CDR2 are MNHEY and SVGAGI. V dropped 4 bases and J dropped 1 base, with 20 bases sitting between them. The length of the CDR3 is 18 residues. The CDR3 DNA reads TGTGCCAGCAGTTCCTTAGATCCTATGGGGGGTTCCTACAATGAGCAGTTCTTC. Its protein product is CASSSLDPMGGSYNEQFF.

J is TRBJ2-3 and V is TRBV7-9, with TRBD2 matching 13 bases. This CDR3 has 17 residues. Looked up from germline, CDR1 is SEHNR and CDR2 is FQNEAQ (reference sequence). V lost 10 bases and J lost 2; bases outside the gene matches: 12. This chain's CDR3 is CATLGLAGPLTTDTQYF. For the CDR3, the DNA is TGTGCCACCCTGGGACTAGCGGGACCATTAACCACAGATACGCAGTATTTT.

The V call is TRBV6-5, the J call TRBJ1-1, with TRBD1 matching over 9 bases. The CDR3 sequence is 18 residues long. Germline V gene sequence: CDR1 MNHEY, CDR2 SVGAGI. The trim removed 1 base at V and 1 base at J, leaving 10 bases unmatched. CDR3: CASSYLPGTGIRNTEAFF. CDR3 DNA: TGTGCCAGCAGTTACTTGCCCGGGACAGGGATACGGAACACTGAAGCTTTCTTT.